The 2 T cell receptor beta chains below all came from one sample that was sequenced in a study of PD-1 blockade in classical Hodgkin lymphoma (dated by TCRdb to the early 2020s). Libraries were constructed by the immunoSEQ multiplex PCR assay. In TCRdb, the immuneACCESS table is reduced to in-frame sequences with V and J assigned. These tables do not hold every clone; where another copy was compared, an unresolved V gene accounts for under half, and the others remain unexplained. Within this sample are around 50,000 clones, with nearly 90% of them counted one time only. Jointly, the top ten make up around 13% of the sample. What the time point label conveys for this sample: cycle 4 day 1 (C4D1), after six to seven weeks of nivolumab. Every trial patient had relapsed following autologous stem cell transplantation, and prior brentuximab vedotin exposure was what differed among cohorts A, B and C.

The sequencing used peripheral blood mononuclear cells (PBMCs), collected before the fourth cycle of nivolumab. The receptors here all came from a human donor with classical Hodgkin lymphoma.

The chain carries TRBV9 and TRBJ2-5, with a weak D call TRBD1 (6 bases). CDR3 length: 14 amino acids. CDR1 SGDLS and CDR2 YYNGEE come from the germline V gene. The germline V and J ends were trimmed by 4 bases and 4 bases, with 14 bases remaining between them. CDR3 in DNA: TGTGCCAGCAGCCAAGGACAGACGGTAGAGACCCAGTACTTC. Protein: CASSQGQTVETQYF.

The chain has TRBV28 and TRBJ1-2; 9 bases align to TRBD1. Trimming at V came to 8 bases and at J to 2 bases, leaving 9 bases not matched to a gene. The CDR3 is 15 amino acids. Germline loops: CDR1 MDHEN, CDR2 SYDVKM. The CDR3 is CASSLGTGINYGYTF. CDR3 bases: TGTGCCAGCTCTTTAGGGACAGGGATCAACTATGGCTACACCTTC.